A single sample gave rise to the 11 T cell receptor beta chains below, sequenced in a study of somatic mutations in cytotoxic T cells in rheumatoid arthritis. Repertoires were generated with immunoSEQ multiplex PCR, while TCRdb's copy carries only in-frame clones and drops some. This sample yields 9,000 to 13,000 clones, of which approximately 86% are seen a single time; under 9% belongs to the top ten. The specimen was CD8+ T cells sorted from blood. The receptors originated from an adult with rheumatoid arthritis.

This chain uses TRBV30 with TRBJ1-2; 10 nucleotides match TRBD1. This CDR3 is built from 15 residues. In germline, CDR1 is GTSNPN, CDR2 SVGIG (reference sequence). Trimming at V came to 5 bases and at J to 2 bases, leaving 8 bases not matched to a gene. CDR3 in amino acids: CAWAYSGQGNYGYTF. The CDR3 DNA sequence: TGTGCCTGGGCCTACTCGGGACAGGGGAACTATGGCTACACCTTC.

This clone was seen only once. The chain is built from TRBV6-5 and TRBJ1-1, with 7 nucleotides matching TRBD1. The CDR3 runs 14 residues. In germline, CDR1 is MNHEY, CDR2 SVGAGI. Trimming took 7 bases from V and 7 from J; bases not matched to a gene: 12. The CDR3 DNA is TGTGCCAGCATCTTAACCCAGGGGGGAAATGAAGCTTTCTTT. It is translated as CASILTQGGNEAFF.

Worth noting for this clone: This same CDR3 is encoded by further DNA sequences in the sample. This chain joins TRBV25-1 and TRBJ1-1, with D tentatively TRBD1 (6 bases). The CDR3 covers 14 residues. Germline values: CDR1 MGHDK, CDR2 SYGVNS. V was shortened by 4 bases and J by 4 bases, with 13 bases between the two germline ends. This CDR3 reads CASSVTGPGTEAFF. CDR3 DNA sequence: TGTGCCAGCAGTGTTACAGGGCCGGGCACTGAAGCTTTCTTT.

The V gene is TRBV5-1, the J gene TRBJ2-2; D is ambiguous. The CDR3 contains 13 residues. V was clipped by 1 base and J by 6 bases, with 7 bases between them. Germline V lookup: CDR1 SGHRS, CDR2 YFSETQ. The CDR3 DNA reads TGCGCCAGCAGCTTGTCTGGGCCCGGGGAGCTGTTTTTT. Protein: CASSLSGPGELFF.

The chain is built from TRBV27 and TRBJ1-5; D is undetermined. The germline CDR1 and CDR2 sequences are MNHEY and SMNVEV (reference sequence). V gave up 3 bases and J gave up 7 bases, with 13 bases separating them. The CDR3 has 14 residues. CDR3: CASSFAGSDQPQHF. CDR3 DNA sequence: TGTGCCAGCAGTTTTGCGGGAAGTGACCAGCCCCAGCATTTT.

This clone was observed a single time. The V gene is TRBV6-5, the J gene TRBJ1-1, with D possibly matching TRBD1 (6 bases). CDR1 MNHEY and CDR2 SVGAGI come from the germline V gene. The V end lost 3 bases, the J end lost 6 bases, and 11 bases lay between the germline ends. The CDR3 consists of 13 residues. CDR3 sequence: CASSYRGGAEAFF. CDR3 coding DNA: TGTGCCAGCAGTTATAGAGGGGGGGCTGAAGCTTTCTTT.

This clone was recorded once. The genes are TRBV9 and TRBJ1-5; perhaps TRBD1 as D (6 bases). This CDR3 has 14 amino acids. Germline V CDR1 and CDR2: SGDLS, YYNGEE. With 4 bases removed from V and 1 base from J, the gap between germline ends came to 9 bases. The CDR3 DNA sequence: TGTGCCAGCAGCCCGACAGGAAGCAATCAGCCCCAGCATTTT. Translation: CASSPTGSNQPQHF.

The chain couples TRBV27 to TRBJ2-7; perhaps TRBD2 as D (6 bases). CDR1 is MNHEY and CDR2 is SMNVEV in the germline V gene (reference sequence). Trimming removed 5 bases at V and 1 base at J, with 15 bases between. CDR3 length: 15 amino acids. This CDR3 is CASSPGEIGSYEQYF. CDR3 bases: TGTGCCAGCAGTCCGGGGGAGATCGGTTCCTACGAGCAGTACTTC.

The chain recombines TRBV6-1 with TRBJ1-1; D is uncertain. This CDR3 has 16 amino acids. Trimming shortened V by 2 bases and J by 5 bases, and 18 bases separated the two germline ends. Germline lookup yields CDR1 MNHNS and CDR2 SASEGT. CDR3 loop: CASSEMGKGMGTEAFF. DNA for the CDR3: TGTGCCAGCAGTGAAATGGGGAAGGGAATGGGAACTGAAGCTTTCTTT.

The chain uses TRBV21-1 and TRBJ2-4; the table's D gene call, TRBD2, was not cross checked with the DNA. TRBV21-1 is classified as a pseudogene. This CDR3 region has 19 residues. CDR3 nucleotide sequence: TGTGCCAGCAGCGCTTCGGGACTAGCGGGGGGCTGGGCCAAAAACATTCAGTACTTC. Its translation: CASSASGLAGGWAKNIQYF.

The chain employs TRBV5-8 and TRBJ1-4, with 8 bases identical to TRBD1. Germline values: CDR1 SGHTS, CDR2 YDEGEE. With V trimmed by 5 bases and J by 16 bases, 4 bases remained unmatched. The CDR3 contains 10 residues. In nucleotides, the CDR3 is TGTGCCAGCAGTTCGGGACAGGAGTTTTTT. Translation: CASSSGQEFF.